These 21 T cell receptor beta chains were all obtained from the same sample, sequenced in a study of cytomegalovirus exposure and HLA in healthy donors. Use of 60 Vbeta and 13 Jbeta primers characterized the PCR. Measured with immunoSEQ multiplex PCR; TCRdb has only the in-frame clones, and not every one. The profile shows over 80,000 clones, around 85% of them singletons. The source material was PBMCs. These receptors came from a man between 35 and 55 years old in good health and CMV-seropositive.

CDR3 loop: CASSPTVNTEAFF. In DNA form, the CDR3 reads TGTGCCAGCAGCCCGACAGTGAACACTGAAGCTTTCTTT. The gene calls are TRBV28 and TRBJ1-1; tentatively, D is TRBD1 (5 bases). Germline V gives CDR1 MDHEN, CDR2 SYDVKM. Deletions cut 6 bases from V and 0 bases from J, with 8 bases between. The CDR3 totals 13 residues.

This chain uses TRBV2 with TRBJ2-1, with D unresolved. Germline loops: CDR1 SNHLY, CDR2 FYNNEI. The CDR3 has 15 residues. The V gene lost 5 bases and the J gene lost 7 bases, with 18 bases spanning the gap. The CDR3 region is CASSSPARPDNEQFF. Written as DNA, the CDR3 is TGTGCCAGCAGTTCCCCCGCGAGGCCTGATAATGAGCAGTTCTTC.

This chain joins TRBV27 and TRBJ1-3; TRBD1 matches at 7 bases. CDR1 is MNHEY, CDR2 SMNVEV, per germline (reference sequence). The CDR3 spans 14 residues. Trimming removed 5 bases from V and 4 bases from J; junction bases left unmatched: 5. The CDR3: CASSQGTEGNTIYF. The CDR3 DNA reads as TGTGCCAGCAGTCAAGGGACAGAGGGAAACACCATATATTTT.

The chain is built from TRBV5-6 and TRBJ2-5; D possibly corresponds to TRBD2 (5 bases). This CDR3 is 14 amino acids long. V gave up 4 bases and J gave up 2 bases, with 12 bases separating them. Germline lookup yields CDR1 SGHDT and CDR2 YYEEEE. The CDR3 nucleotides are TGTGCCAGCAGCCCAGGACTGGATCAAGAGACCCAGTACTTC. This codes for CASSPGLDQETQYF.

The V call is TRBV7-9, the J call TRBJ1-2; D may be TRBD1 (6 bases). CDR1 and CDR2 from the germline V gene are SEHNR and FQNEAQ (reference sequence). The CDR3 consists of 14 residues. CDR3 nucleotides: TGTGTCAGTGCCCGGGACACGCTTAACTATGGCTACACCTTC. Translated: CVSARDTLNYGYTF.

V is TRBV29-1 and J is TRBJ2-2; weak D call: TRBD2 (6 bases). Germline loops: CDR1 SQVTM, CDR2 ANQGSEA. The CDR3 is 15 amino acids. The V end lost 2 bases, the J end lost 0 bases, and 10 bases lay between the germline ends. The CDR3 DNA follows: TGCAGCGTTGAAAGAGGGACTCCGAACACCGGGGAGCTGTTTTTT. This translates into CSVERGTPNTGELFF.

The genes are TRBV5-1 and TRBJ2-1; the match to TRBD1 covers 10 bases. J lost 5 bases, V lost 0 bases, and 2 bases had no gene match. Germline values: CDR1 SGHRS, CDR2 YFSETQ. The CDR3 runs to 15 residues. The CDR3, as DNA: TGCGCCAGCAGCTTGGCGGGACAGGGGAACAATGAGCAGTTCTTC. Residues: CASSLAGQGNNEQFF.

This clone was seen just once. The J gene is TRBJ1-1, the V gene TRBV11-2; TRBD1 agrees at 9 bases. V lost 5 bases to trimming and J lost 10 bases; unmatched junction nucleotides: 2. This CDR3 comprises 11 residues. The V gene's germline CDR1 is SGHAT and CDR2 FQNNGV. CDR3 region: CASSPQGAAFF. The DNA of the CDR3 is TGTGCCAGCAGCCCACAGGGGGCAGCTTTCTTT.

The chain couples TRBV5-1 to TRBJ1-1, with D unresolved. CDR1 and CDR2 (germline): SGHRS, YFSETQ. Between the trimmed V and J ends, which lost 0 bases and 4 bases, there was a span of 10 bases. The CDR3 covers 14 residues. The CDR3 loop reads CASSLGQISTEAFF. The CDR3 nucleotides are TGCGCCAGCAGCTTGGGGCAAATAAGCACTGAAGCTTTCTTT.

Written as DNA, the CDR3 is TGCGCCAGCAACCAGGGGACAGGGGACAATGAGCAGTTCTTC. As protein: CASNQGTGDNEQFF. The rearrangement links TRBV5-1 to TRBJ2-1; 10 nucleotides match TRBD1. The length of the CDR3 is 14 residues. Germline assignment: CDR1 SGHRS and CDR2 YFSETQ. V shed 6 bases, J shed 5 bases, and the junction held 5 bases outside the gene matches.

The genes are TRBV5-1 and TRBJ2-7; 10 bases line up with TRBD1. This CDR3 contains 14 residues. The V gene end was trimmed by 5 bases and the J gene end by 4 bases; junction bases not matched to a gene: 6. Germline V gives CDR1 SGHRS, CDR2 YFSETQ. Here the CDR3 DNA reads TGCGCCAGCAGACTCCGGGACAGGGGTTACGAGCAGTACTTC. Protein product: CASRLRDRGYEQYF.

The DNA of the CDR3 is TGTGCCAGCAGGGTTTCTGTCGGACTAGCGGGGAACAATGAGCAGTTCTTC. It encodes CASRVSVGLAGNNEQFF. The chain couples TRBV2 to TRBJ2-1, with 12 bases identical to TRBD2. The length of the CDR3 is 17 residues. Germline V gene lookup returns CDR1 SNHLY and CDR2 FYNNEI. Trimming took 6 bases from V and 5 from J; bases not matched to a gene: 11.

The chain carries TRBV29-1 and TRBJ2-5; TRBD2 matches at 8 bases. CDR1 and CDR2 from the germline V gene are SQVTM and ANQGSEA. After removal of 7 bases from V and 4 bases from J, the junction contained 8 bases not matched to a gene. This CDR3 has 13 residues. CDR3 residues: CSGRAGVVETQYF. DNA for the CDR3: TGCAGCGGGAGAGCGGGAGTCGTAGAGACCCAGTACTTC.

The chain couples TRBV13 to TRBJ2-1; 7 nucleotides match TRBD1. V lost 1 base and J lost 4; bases outside the gene matches: 4. CDR3 size: 15 residues. The germline CDR1 and CDR2 sequences are PRHDT and FYEKMQ (reference sequence). In DNA form, the CDR3 reads TGTGCCAGCAGCTTAGTGGACAGGATGTACAATGAGCAGTTCTTC. Translation gives CASSLVDRMYNEQFF.

The sample holds one count of this clone. The chain recombines TRBV28 with TRBJ2-2, with a possible D match to TRBD2 (6 bases). V lost 2 bases and J 0 bases, leaving 10 bases between the germline ends. Germline CDR1 reads MDHEN; CDR2 reads SYDVKM. The CDR3 runs 16 residues. The chain's CDR3 is CASSLVGLTNTGELFF. In nucleotides, the CDR3 is TGTGCCAGCAGTTTAGTGGGACTCACGAACACCGGGGAGCTGTTTTTT.

J is TRBJ2-7 and V is TRBV11-2, with a weak D call TRBD2 (6 bases). The CDR3 has 13 amino acids. The germline V and J ends were trimmed by 1 base and 6 bases, with 10 bases remaining between them. Germline assignment: CDR1 SGHAT and CDR2 FQNNGV. The CDR3 DNA sequence: TGTGCCAGCAGCTTAGTAGCGGATAGCGAGCAGTACTTC. Residues: CASSLVADSEQYF. Based on the CDR3 plus reference TRBV11-2 and TRBJ2-7, the full variable domain is EAGVAQSPRYKIIEKRQSVAFWCNPISGHATLYWYQQILGQGPKLLIQFQNNGVVDDSQLPKDRFSAERLKGVDSTLKIQPAKLEDSAVYLCASSLVADSEQYFGPGTRLTVT.

The V call is TRBV4-1, the J call TRBJ2-5; TRBD2 aligns across 9 bases. The J segment lost 1 base and the V segment lost 3 bases, leaving 6 bases of the junction unmatched. Germline loops: CDR1 MGHRA, CDR2 YSYEKL. The CDR3 sequence is 16 residues long. The CDR3 loop reads CASSHPTSGAQETQYF. The CDR3 coding sequence is TGCGCCAGCAGCCACCCGACTAGCGGTGCCCAAGAGACCCAGTACTTC.

The V call is TRBV27, the J call TRBJ1-6; 9 nucleotides match TRBD1. Trimming removed 3 bases from V and 3 bases from J; junction bases left unmatched: 6. Germline CDR1 and CDR2: MNHEY and SMNVEV (reference sequence). CDR3 size: 17 residues. The CDR3 sequence is CASSFGSTGGYNSPLHF. The CDR3 DNA is TGTGCCAGCAGTTTTGGTTCGACAGGGGGCTATAATTCACCCCTCCACTTT.

The V call is TRBV7-9, the J call TRBJ1-6; D remains unclear. Looked up from germline, CDR1 is SEHNR and CDR2 is FQNEAQ (reference sequence). V dropped 2 bases and J dropped 8 bases, with 13 bases sitting between them. The CDR3 extends over 15 amino acids. The DNA of the CDR3 is TGTGCCAGCAGCTTACGAGGGCAATCTCATTCACCCCTCCACTTT. This encodes CASSLRGQSHSPLHF.

This chain links TRBV7-9 with TRBJ2-4, with 7 bases aligning to TRBD1. The CDR3 has 15 amino acids. J lost 0 bases, V lost 5 bases, and 4 bases had no gene match. CDR1 is SEHNR and CDR2 is FQNEAQ in the germline V gene (reference sequence). CDR3 nucleotides: TGTGCCAGCAGCCGACAGGGCTCAGCCAAAAACATTCAGTACTTC. This translates into CASSRQGSAKNIQYF.

J is TRBJ1-2 and V is TRBV28; D unresolved. There are 15 residues in the CDR3. V was cut by 1 base and J by 4 bases, with 13 bases left in between. CDR1 MDHEN and CDR2 SYDVKM come from the germline V gene. DNA for the CDR3: TGTGCCAGCAGTTTATCGGGAGGGTGGGGCTATGGCTACACCTTC. Translated: CASSLSGGWGYGYTF.